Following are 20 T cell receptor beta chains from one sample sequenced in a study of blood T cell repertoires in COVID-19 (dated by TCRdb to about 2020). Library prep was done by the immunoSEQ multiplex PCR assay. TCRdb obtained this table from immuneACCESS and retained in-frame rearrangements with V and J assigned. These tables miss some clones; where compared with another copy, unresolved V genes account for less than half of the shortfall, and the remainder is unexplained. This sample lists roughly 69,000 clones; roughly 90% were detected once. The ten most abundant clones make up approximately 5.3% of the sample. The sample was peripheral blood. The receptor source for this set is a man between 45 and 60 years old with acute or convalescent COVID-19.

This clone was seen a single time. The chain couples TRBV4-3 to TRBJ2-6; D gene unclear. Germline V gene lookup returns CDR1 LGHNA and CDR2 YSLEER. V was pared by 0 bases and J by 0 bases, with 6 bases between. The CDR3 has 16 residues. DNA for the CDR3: TGCGCCAGCAGCCAAGAGTTCGGCTCTGGGGCCAACGTCCTGACTTTC. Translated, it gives CASSQEFGSGANVLTF.

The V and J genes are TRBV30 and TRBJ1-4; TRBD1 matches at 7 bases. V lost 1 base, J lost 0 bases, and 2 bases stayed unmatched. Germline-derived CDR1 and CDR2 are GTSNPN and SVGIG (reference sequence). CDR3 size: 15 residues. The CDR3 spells CAWSEQGTTNEKLFF. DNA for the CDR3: TGTGCCTGGAGTGAACAGGGGACAACTAATGAAAAACTGTTTTTT.

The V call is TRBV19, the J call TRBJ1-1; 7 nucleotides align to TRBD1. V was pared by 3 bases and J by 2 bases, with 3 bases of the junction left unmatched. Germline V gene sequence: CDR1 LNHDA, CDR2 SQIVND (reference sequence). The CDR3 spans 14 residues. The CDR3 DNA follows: TGTGCCAGTAGTATTGGACAGGACAACACTGAAGCTTTCTTT. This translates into CASSIGQDNTEAFF.

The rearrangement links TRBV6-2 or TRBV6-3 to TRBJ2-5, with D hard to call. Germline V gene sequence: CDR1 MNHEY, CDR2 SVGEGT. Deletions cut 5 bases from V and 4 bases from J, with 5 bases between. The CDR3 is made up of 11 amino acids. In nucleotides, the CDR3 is TGTGCCAGCAGTCCCGGAGAGACCCAGTACTTC. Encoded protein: CASSPGETQYF.

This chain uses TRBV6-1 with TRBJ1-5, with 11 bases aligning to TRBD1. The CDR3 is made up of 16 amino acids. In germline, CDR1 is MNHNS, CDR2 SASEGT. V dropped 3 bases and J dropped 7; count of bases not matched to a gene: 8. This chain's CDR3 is CASSEIGTGGYQPQHF. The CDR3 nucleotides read TGTGCCAGCAGTGAGATTGGGACAGGGGGATACCAGCCCCAGCATTTT.

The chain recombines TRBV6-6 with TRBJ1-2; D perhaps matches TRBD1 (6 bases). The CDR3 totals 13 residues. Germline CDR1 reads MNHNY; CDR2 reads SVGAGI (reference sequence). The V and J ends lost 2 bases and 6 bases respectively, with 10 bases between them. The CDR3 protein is CASSYGSGDGYTF. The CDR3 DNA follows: TGTGCCAGCAGTTACGGGTCAGGGGATGGCTACACCTTC.

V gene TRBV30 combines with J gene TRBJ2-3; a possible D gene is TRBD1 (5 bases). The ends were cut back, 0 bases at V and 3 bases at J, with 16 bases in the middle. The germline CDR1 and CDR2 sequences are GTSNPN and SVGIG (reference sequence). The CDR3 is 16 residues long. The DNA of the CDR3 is TGTGCCTGGAGTGTAAGTAGGACACATAGGACAGATACGCAGTATTTT. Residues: CAWSVSRTHRTDTQYF. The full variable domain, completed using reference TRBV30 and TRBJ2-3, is SQTIHQWPATLVQPVGSPLSLECTVEGTSNPNLYWYRQAAGRGLQLLFYSVGIGQISSEVPQNLSASRPQDRQFILSSKKLLLSDSGFYLCAWSVSRTHRTDTQYFGPGTRLTVL.

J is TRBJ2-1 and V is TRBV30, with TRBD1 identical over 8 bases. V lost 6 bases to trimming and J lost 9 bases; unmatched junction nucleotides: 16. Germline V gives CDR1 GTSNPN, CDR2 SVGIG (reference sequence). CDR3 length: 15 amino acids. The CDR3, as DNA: TGTGCCTGCTCCACCGGGACAGGAGTTCGGGGTGAGCAGTTCTTC. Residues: CACSTGTGVRGEQFF.

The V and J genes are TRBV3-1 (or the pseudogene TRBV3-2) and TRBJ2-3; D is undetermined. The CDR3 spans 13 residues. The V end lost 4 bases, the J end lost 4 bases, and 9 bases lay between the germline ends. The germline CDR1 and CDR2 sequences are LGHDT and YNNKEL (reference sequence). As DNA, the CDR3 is TGTGCCAGCAGCCCTCTTCTTTCAGATACGCAGTATTTT. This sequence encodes CASSPLLSDTQYF.

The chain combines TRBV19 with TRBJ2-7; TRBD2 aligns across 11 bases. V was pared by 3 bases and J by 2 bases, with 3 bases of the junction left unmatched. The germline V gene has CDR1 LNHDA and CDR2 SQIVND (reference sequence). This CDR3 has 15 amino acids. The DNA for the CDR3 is TGTGCCAGTAGTATGCAGACTAGCGGGACCTACGAGCAGTACTTC. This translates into CASSMQTSGTYEQYF.

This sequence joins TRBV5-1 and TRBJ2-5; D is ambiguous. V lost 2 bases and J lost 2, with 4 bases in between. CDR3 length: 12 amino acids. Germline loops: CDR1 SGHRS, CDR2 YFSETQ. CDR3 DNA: TGCGCCAGCAGCTTTAGACAAGAGACCCAGTACTTC. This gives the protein CASSFRQETQYF. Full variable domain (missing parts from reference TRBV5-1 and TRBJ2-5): KAGVTQTPRYLIKTRGQQVTLSCSPISGHRSVSWYQQTPGQGLQFLFEYFSETQRNKGNFPGRFSGRQFSNSRSEMNVSTLELGDSALYLCASSFRQETQYFGPGTRLLVL.

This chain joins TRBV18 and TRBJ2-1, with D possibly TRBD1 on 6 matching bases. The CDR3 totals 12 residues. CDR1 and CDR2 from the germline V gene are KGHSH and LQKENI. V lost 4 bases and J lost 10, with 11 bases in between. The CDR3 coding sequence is TGTGCCAGCTCACTCGGACAGAACGAGCAGTTCTTC. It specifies CASSLGQNEQFF.

The CDR3, as DNA: TGTGCCAGCAGCTTACAAGGCGGCTACGAGCAGTACTTC. It translates to CASSLQGGYEQYF. The chain carries TRBV7-6 and TRBJ2-7, with D unclear. V was cut by 2 bases and J by 3 bases, with 8 bases left in between. In germline, CDR1 is SGHVS, CDR2 FNYEAQ. This CDR3 contains 13 residues.

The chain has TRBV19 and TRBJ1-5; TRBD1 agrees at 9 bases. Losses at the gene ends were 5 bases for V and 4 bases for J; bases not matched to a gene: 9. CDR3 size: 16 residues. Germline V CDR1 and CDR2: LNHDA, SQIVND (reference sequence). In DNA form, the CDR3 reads TGTGCCAGTAGTGTTGGGACAGGGCGCGCGAATCAGCCCCAGCATTTT. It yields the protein CASSVGTGRANQPQHF.

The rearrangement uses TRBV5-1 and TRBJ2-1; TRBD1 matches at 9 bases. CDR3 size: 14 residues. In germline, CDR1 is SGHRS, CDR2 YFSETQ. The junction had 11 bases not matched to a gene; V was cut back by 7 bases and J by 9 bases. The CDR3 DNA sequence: TGCGCCAGCCAGAGCCACAGGGGGCCCGGTGAGCAGTTCTTC. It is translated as CASQSHRGPGEQFF.

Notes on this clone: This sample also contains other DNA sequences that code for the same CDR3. For the CDR3, the DNA is TGTGCCAGCAGCTTGCGGGCGAACACCGGGGAGCTGTTTTTT. Amino acids: CASSLRANTGELFF. This rearrangement joins TRBV7-9 to TRBJ2-2, with a weak D call TRBD2 (5 bases). The V gene lost 3 bases and the J gene lost 0 bases, with 5 bases spanning the gap. CDR1 and CDR2 from the germline V gene are SEHNR and FQNEAQ (reference sequence). This CDR3 has 14 residues.

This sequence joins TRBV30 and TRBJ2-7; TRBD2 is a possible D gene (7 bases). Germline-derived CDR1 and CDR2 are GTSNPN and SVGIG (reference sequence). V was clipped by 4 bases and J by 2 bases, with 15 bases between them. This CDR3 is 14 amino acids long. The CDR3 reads CAWTPGGYPYEQYF. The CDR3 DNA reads TGTGCCTGGACGCCGGGGGGCTACCCCTACGAGCAGTACTTC.

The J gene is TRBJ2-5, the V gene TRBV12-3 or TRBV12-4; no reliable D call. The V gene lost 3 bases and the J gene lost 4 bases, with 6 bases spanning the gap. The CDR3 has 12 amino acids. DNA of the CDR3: TGTGCCAGCAGTTTCCTTCTAGAGACCCAGTACTTC. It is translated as CASSFLLETQYF.

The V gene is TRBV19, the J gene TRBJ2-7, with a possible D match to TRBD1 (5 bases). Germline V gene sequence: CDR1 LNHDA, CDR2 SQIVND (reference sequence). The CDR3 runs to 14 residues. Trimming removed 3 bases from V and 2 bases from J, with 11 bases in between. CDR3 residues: CASSMGRGTYEQYF. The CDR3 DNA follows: TGTGCCAGTAGTATGGGAAGGGGAACCTACGAGCAGTACTTC.

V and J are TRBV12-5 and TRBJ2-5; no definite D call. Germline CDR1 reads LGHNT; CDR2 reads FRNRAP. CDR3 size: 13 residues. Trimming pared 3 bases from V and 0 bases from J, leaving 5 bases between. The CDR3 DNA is TGTGCTAGTGGTTTTCCGTACCAAGAGACCCAGTACTTC. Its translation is CASGFPYQETQYF.